These 19 T cell receptor beta chains originate from one sample sequenced in a study of siplizumab effects on memory and regulatory T cells. Produced via immunoSEQ multiplex PCR; TCRdb's table is partial and in-frame only. The sample carries about 110,000 clones, roughly 92% recorded once. Sequences were obtained from CD4+ T cells sorted from blood. The receptor source for this set is a human donor in good health.

The chain joins TRBV4-1 to TRBJ1-1; TRBD1 matches 9 bases. This CDR3 comprises 14 residues. The ends lost 5 bases at V and 3 bases at J; junction bases unmatched: 4. Germline V gene data show CDR1 as MGHRA and CDR2 as YSYEKL. The CDR3 nucleotides are TGCGCCAGCAGCTACCGGGACAGGGACACTGAAGCTTTCTTT. This gives the protein CASSYRDRDTEAFF.

The chain carries TRBV19 and TRBJ1-2, with a weak D call TRBD1 (5 bases). Germline V lookup: CDR1 LNHDA, CDR2 SQIVND (reference sequence). Deletions cut 4 bases from V and 3 bases from J, with 15 bases between. The CDR3 consists of 15 residues. CDR3: CASSRVSGPDYGYTF. The DNA of the CDR3 is TGTGCCAGTAGTAGGGTATCAGGGCCTGACTATGGCTACACCTTC.

The V and J genes are TRBV4-1 and TRBJ1-5; 7 nucleotides match TRBD1. Looked up from germline, CDR1 is MGHRA and CDR2 is YSYEKL. J was trimmed by 7 bases and V by 0 bases; bases with no gene match: 9. This CDR3 is 16 amino acids long. The chain's CDR3 is CASSQDRDRELQPQHF. The CDR3 nucleotides read TGCGCCAGCAGCCAAGATAGGGACAGAGAATTACAGCCCCAGCATTTT.

The chain recombines TRBV7-2 with TRBJ2-3; D is possibly TRBD1 (8 bases). In germline, CDR1 is SGHTA, CDR2 FQGNSA. V lost 6 bases and J lost 4, with 17 bases in between. The CDR3 runs to 15 residues. Here the CDR3 DNA reads TGTGCCAGCAGTCCACAGGGGGGGAGGGCAGATACGCAGTATTTT. Its protein is CASSPQGGRADTQYF.

This chain connects TRBV30 to TRBJ1-2; TRBD1 is a possible D gene (5 bases). V shed 5 bases and J shed 7 bases, with 14 bases lying between them. The CDR3 is made up of 12 amino acids. Germline-derived CDR1 and CDR2 are GTSNPN and SVGIG (reference sequence). The CDR3 sequence is CAWDRDLLGYTF. In nucleotides, the CDR3 is TGTGCCTGGGACCGGGACCTTCTTGGCTACACCTTC.

The gene calls are TRBV7-9 and TRBJ2-2; D is undetermined. V gave up 5 bases and J gave up 5 bases, with 12 bases separating them. Germline-derived CDR1 and CDR2 are SEHNR and FQNEAQ (reference sequence). The CDR3 contains 14 residues. As DNA, the CDR3 is TGTGCCAGCAGCCCCCATAAGGATACCGGGGAGCTGTTTTTT. Protein product: CASSPHKDTGELFF.

The rearrangement joins TRBV2 to TRBJ2-5; D remains unclear. The length of the CDR3 is 12 residues. V was cut by 5 bases and J by 7 bases, with 11 bases left in between. Looked up from germline, CDR1 is SNHLY and CDR2 is FYNNEI. The CDR3 coding sequence is TGTGCCAGCAGTAGGTCAGAATGGACCCAGTACTTC. It specifies CASSRSEWTQYF.

Only a few counts were recorded for this clone. The V and J genes are TRBV4-2 and TRBJ1-3; D ambiguous. The CDR3 has 15 amino acids. Germline V lookup: CDR1 LGHNA, CDR2 YNFKEQ. V dropped 0 bases and J dropped 3 bases, with 9 bases sitting between them. In DNA, the CDR3 is TGTGCCAGCAGCCAAGATTGGCAGGTTGGAAACACCATATATTTT. Translating gives CASSQDWQVGNTIYF.

The rearrangement uses TRBV9 and TRBJ2-5; D not resolved. V was pared by 0 bases and J by 5 bases, with 14 bases between. Germline lookup yields CDR1 SGDLS and CDR2 YYNGEE. The CDR3 loop spans 15 amino acids. In nucleotides, the CDR3 is TGTGCCAGCAGCGTAGATCCATCCCTTCGGGAGACCCAGTACTTC. Residues: CASSVDPSLRETQYF.

J is TRBJ1-4 and V is TRBV27, with TRBD1 matching 8 bases. Trimming at V came to 8 bases and at J to 4 bases, leaving 9 bases not matched to a gene. The V gene's germline CDR1 is MNHEY and CDR2 SMNVEV (reference sequence). This CDR3 is built from 15 residues. This CDR3 is CASRNGQGGNEKLFF. CDR3 nucleotide sequence: TGTGCCAGCCGCAACGGACAGGGAGGTAATGAAAAACTGTTTTTT.

The gene calls are TRBV7-3 and TRBJ2-2; D is uncertain. The V end lost 0 bases, the J end lost 6 bases, and 5 bases lay between the germline ends. This CDR3 spans 13 amino acids. The germline V gene encodes CDR1 SGHTA and CDR2 FQGTGA. The CDR3 here is CASSLTVPGELFF. CDR3 DNA: TGTGCCAGCAGCTTAACAGTCCCCGGGGAGCTGTTTTTT.

The rearrangement uses TRBV6-9 and TRBJ2-1, with 11 bases fitting TRBD2. Trimming took 6 bases from V and 7 from J; bases not matched to a gene: 11. Germline V gives CDR1 MNHGY, CDR2 SVAAGI. CDR3 length: 16 amino acids. The CDR3 sequence is CASSSKLLAGVNEQFF. In nucleotides, the CDR3 is TGTGCCAGCAGCTCGAAACTACTAGCGGGAGTGAATGAGCAGTTCTTC.

The rearrangement uses TRBV5-6 and TRBJ2-3, with D unclear. The CDR3 extends over 14 amino acids. Germline-derived CDR1 and CDR2 are SGHDT and YYEEEE. The germline V and J ends were trimmed by 0 bases and 2 bases, with 7 bases remaining between them. CDR3 nucleotides: TGTGCCAGCAGCTTGGTCCGGAACACAGATACGCAGTATTTT. Its protein product is CASSLVRNTDTQYF.

The V gene is TRBV7-6, the J gene TRBJ2-5; D call uncertain. Germline lookup yields CDR1 SGHVS and CDR2 FNYEAQ. V shed 1 base and J shed 3 bases, with 18 bases lying between them. This CDR3 has 17 amino acids. The CDR3 is CASSLDPDSPFEETQYF. The CDR3 DNA sequence: TGTGCCAGCAGCTTAGACCCCGATTCCCCCTTCGAAGAGACCCAGTACTTC.

The V and J genes are TRBV7-8 and TRBJ2-3, with D uncertain. The V gene's germline CDR1 is SGHVS and CDR2 FQNEAQ. This CDR3 region has 15 residues. Trimming removed 1 base at V and 0 bases at J, with 8 bases between. CDR3 region: CASSLVYGSTDTQYF. CDR3 coding DNA: TGTGCCAGCAGCTTAGTGTACGGAAGCACAGATACGCAGTATTTT. Filled out from reference TRBV7-8 and TRBJ2-3, the complete variable domain reads GAGVSQSPRYKVAKRGQDVALRCDPISGHVSLFWYQQALGQGPEFLTYFQNEAQLDKSGLPSDRFFAERPEGSVSTLKIQRTQQEDSAVYLCASSLVYGSTDTQYFGPGTRLTVL.

The V gene is TRBV6-6, the J gene TRBJ1-2; D is undetermined. Trimming removed 0 bases at V and 5 bases at J, with 7 bases between. The germline gives CDR1 MNHNY, CDR2 SVGAGI (reference sequence). The CDR3 extends over 13 amino acids. The CDR3 reads CASSYSSEYGYTF. The DNA for the CDR3 is TGTGCCAGCAGTTACTCGTCGGAGTATGGCTACACCTTC.

The rearrangement uses TRBV5-1 and TRBJ2-7; D not resolved. CDR3 size: 15 residues. The germline CDR1 and CDR2 sequences are SGHRS and YFSETQ. V dropped 1 base and J dropped 2 bases, with 13 bases sitting between them. For the CDR3, the DNA is TGCGCCAGCAGCTTGTCCCTTTGGGTCCCCTACGAGCAGTACTTC. Protein product: CASSLSLWVPYEQYF.

The chain combines TRBV10-3 with TRBJ1-2; weak D call: TRBD1 (5 bases). Germline V gene sequence: CDR1 ENHRY, CDR2 SYGVKD. The length of the CDR3 is 15 residues. Trimming shortened V by 0 bases and J by 5 bases, and 13 bases separated the two germline ends. The CDR3 loop reads CAISESPGPYYGYTF. CDR3 in DNA: TGTGCCATCAGTGAGTCCCCAGGGCCTTATTATGGCTACACCTTC.

The V and J genes are TRBV10-3 and TRBJ1-5, with TRBD1 matching over 7 bases. This CDR3 spans 14 amino acids. Germline V gives CDR1 ENHRY, CDR2 SYGVKD. The J segment lost 6 bases and the V segment lost 3 bases, leaving 5 bases of the junction unmatched. The chain's CDR3 is CAISDPGGTQPQHF. Written as DNA, the CDR3 is TGTGCCATCAGTGACCCAGGGGGTACTCAGCCCCAGCATTTT.